Following are 30 T cell receptor beta chains from one sample sequenced in a study of blood T cells in healthy people across ages. Through a sample-barcoded 5' primer and a J-beta primer mix, a second PCR was run for about 7 to 12 cycles. TCRdb analysed the 5' RACE reads with MiXCR anew, one entry per CDR3 protein. The table shows some 1,500,000 distinct CDR3 sequences, with about 42% occurring only once. What was sequenced was blood. The source is a woman under 30 in good health.

This clonotype was seen more than once but under ten times. The chain carries TRBV29-1 and TRBJ2-3; tentatively, D is TRBD2 (6 bases). The V and J ends lost 7 bases and 3 bases respectively, with 14 bases between them. Germline loops: CDR1 SQVTM, CDR2 ANQGSEA. This CDR3 is built from 13 residues. CDR3 sequence reads: CSGRGGRTDTQYF. The CDR3, as DNA: TGCAGCGGGAGGGGTGGGCGAACAGATACGCAGTATTTT.

Note on this clonotype: A read error may account for a junction end that differs from germline. The chain uses TRBV12-5 and TRBJ2-3, with D perhaps matching TRBD1 (6 bases). This CDR3 has 15 amino acids. CDR1 is LGHNT, CDR2 FRNRAP, per germline. The chain's CDR3 is CASVLGASPTDSQYF. The CDR3 DNA sequence: TGTGCTAGTGTCCTGGGGGCTAGCCCCACAGATTCGCAGTATTTT. Supplemented by reference TRBV12-5 and TRBJ2-3, the full variable domain reads DARVTQTPRHKVTEMGQEVTMRCQPILGHNTVFWYRQTMMQGLELLAYFRNRAPLDDSGMPKDRFSAEMPDATLATLKIQPSEPRDSAVYFCASVLGASPTDSQYFGPGTRLTVL.

This clonotype came up once. The chain is built from TRBV20-1 and TRBJ2-1; 8 positions match TRBD2. The J call could be wrong; TRBJ2-7 is a better fit for the DNA end. This CDR3 has 14 residues. Germline V gene data show CDR1 as DFQATT and CDR2 as SNEGSKA (reference sequence). In nucleotides, the CDR3 is TGCAGTGCTAGACGGCGGGGGGTCAACAATGAGCAGTACTTC. It translates to CSARRRGVNNEQYF.

The sample holds a few counts of this clonotype. The chain is built from TRBV25-1 and TRBJ2-7; D is unresolved. This CDR3 is 11 amino acids long. V was pared by 3 bases and J by 6 bases, with 6 bases between. Germline CDR1 MGHDK, CDR2 SYGVNS. CDR3 in amino acids: CASSDDPEQYF. The CDR3 coding sequence is TGTGCCAGCAGTGATGACCCCGAGCAGTACTTC.

About this clonotype: A much larger clonotype is one base distant, so this may be a read error. The chain combines TRBV12-3 or TRBV12-4 with TRBJ1-4; 8 nucleotides match TRBD1. This CDR3 is 15 amino acids long. This CDR3 reads CASSLQGATKEKLFF. CDR3 sequence (DNA): TGTGCCAGCAGTTTACAGGGGGCAACTAAGGAAAAACTGTTTTTT.

This clonotype was seen only a few times. The rearrangement links TRBV11-2 to TRBJ2-3, with 8 nucleotides matching TRBD2. The CDR3 contains 17 residues. The junction had 8 bases not matched to a gene; V was cut back by 1 base and J by 2 bases. Germline assignment: CDR1 SGHAT and CDR2 FQNNGV. The CDR3 loop is CASSLVGAGGPTDTQYF. The DNA for the CDR3 is TGTGCCAGCAGCTTAGTGGGGGCGGGGGGACCCACAGATACGCAGTATTTT.

This chain uses TRBV20-1 with TRBJ2-5, with 7 positions matching TRBD2. The J segment lost 5 bases and the V segment lost 2 bases, leaving 5 bases of the junction unmatched. CDR1 is DFQATT, CDR2 SNEGSKA, per germline (reference sequence). The CDR3 covers 13 residues. The CDR3 loop reads CSARRSGVETQYF. The CDR3 region has the DNA TGCAGTGCTAGACGAAGCGGGGTTGAGACCCAGTACTTC.

This clonotype appeared a few times. The rearrangement joins TRBV11-2 to TRBJ2-3, with 7 bases matching TRBD1. The CDR3 has 15 residues. J gave up 2 bases and V 5 bases, and 7 bases lay outside the gene matches. CDR1 and CDR2 (germline): SGHAT, FQNNGV. DNA of the CDR3: TGTGCCAGCAGCCCCGACAGGGCCGTCACAGATACGCAGTATTTT. It specifies CASSPDRAVTDTQYF.

This chain links TRBV7-2 with TRBJ2-5; TRBD1 matches 10 bases. Germline CDR1 SGHTA, CDR2 FQGNSA. Losses at the gene ends were 2 bases for V and 6 bases for J; bases not matched to a gene: 15. The CDR3 has 18 residues. Here the CDR3 reads CASSLNGDRGLGLKTQYF. The CDR3 nucleotides read TGTGCCAGCAGCTTAAACGGGGACAGGGGCTTAGGGTTAAAGACCCAGTACTTC.

On this clonotype itself: One end of the junction does not line up with germline, which may come from a read error. The J gene is TRBJ2-6, the V gene TRBV12-3 or TRBV12-4, with D possibly being TRBD1 (6 bases). The CDR3 has 17 amino acids. CDR3: CAIAGGGESSGANVPTF. CDR3 nucleotide sequence: TGTGCCATCGCCGGTGGGGGCGAGAGCTCTGGGGCCAACGTCCCGACTTTC.

The sample holds a few counts of this clonotype. This sequence joins TRBV28 and TRBJ2-7, with a weak D call TRBD1 (5 bases). CDR1 and CDR2 from the germline V gene are MDHEN and SYDVKM. Trimming cost V 3 bases and J 6 bases, with 18 bases left between them. The CDR3 is 15 amino acids. In DNA form, the CDR3 reads TGTGCCAGCAGTTTCCCCTCCCAGGGAAGGGTCGAGCAGTACTTC. This sequence encodes CASSFPSQGRVEQYF.

The genes are TRBV7-2 and TRBJ2-1, with 10 bases matching TRBD2. The CDR3 has 16 amino acids. The V gene end was trimmed by 7 bases and the J gene end by 3 bases; junction bases not matched to a gene: 9. Germline V lookup: CDR1 SGHTA, CDR2 FQGNSA. The CDR3 DNA is TGTGCCAGCATCCTAGCCGCTAGCGGGGGCTACAATGAGCAGTTCTTC. Amino acid sequence: CASILAASGGYNEQFF.

The chain employs TRBV18 and TRBJ2-7; D is perhaps TRBD1 (5 bases). Germline-derived CDR1 and CDR2 are KGHSH and LQKENI. This CDR3 comprises 15 residues. V was shortened by 5 bases and J by 0 bases, with 14 bases between the two germline ends. CDR3 sequence (DNA): TGTGCCAGCTCATACCAGGGTGCGCGCTCCTACGAGCAGTACTTC. Translating it yields CASSYQGARSYEQYF.

In DNA, the CDR3 is TGTGCCAGCAGGCGTGGGCACAACAATGAGCAGTTCTTC. Translating gives CASRRGHNNEQFF. This chain links TRBV27 with TRBJ2-1; D remains ambiguous. Trimming removed 6 bases from V and 5 bases from J, with 11 bases in between. Looked up from germline, CDR1 is MNHEY and CDR2 is SMNVEV (reference sequence). The CDR3 is 13 amino acids.

This clonotype was observed a few times. The V and J genes are TRBV11-3 and TRBJ2-1; TRBD2 might be the D (7 bases). CDR3 length equals 15 residues. Germline loops: CDR1 SGHNT, CDR2 YENEEA. Trimming shortened V by 5 bases and J by 5 bases, and 16 bases separated the two germline ends. The CDR3 nucleotides are TGTGCCAGCAGCAGACGGGGGGCGCCTAACAATGAGCAGTTCTTC. Protein product: CASSRRGAPNNEQFF.

This clonotype has ten or more counts. The rearrangement links TRBV4-3 to TRBJ2-3; D not resolved. Between the trimmed V and J ends, which lost 0 bases and 4 bases, there was a span of 8 bases. Per germline, CDR1 LGHNA and CDR2 YSLEER. The CDR3 has 14 amino acids. The chain's CDR3 is CASSQDYTADTQYF. The CDR3 nucleotides are TGCGCCAGCAGCCAAGATTACACTGCAGATACGCAGTATTTT.

The chain joins TRBV27 to TRBJ2-1; D possibly uses TRBD1 or TRBD2 (5 bases each). V lost 5 bases and J 6 bases, leaving 17 bases between the germline ends. CDR3 length: 15 residues. Germline-derived CDR1 and CDR2 are MNHEY and SMNVEV (reference sequence). The CDR3 spells CASSAGRGAINEQFF. CDR3 DNA sequence: TGTGCCAGCAGTGCAGGGAGAGGGGCCATCAATGAGCAGTTCTTC.

The count of this clonotype is one. The junction does not match germline at one end; this may be a read error. This chain connects TRBV7-9 to TRBJ2-3; D uncertain. Per germline, CDR1 SEHNR and CDR2 FQNEAQ (reference sequence). The CDR3 extends over 13 amino acids. The CDR3 coding sequence is TGTGCCAGCAACTTAGTGGGCACAGATACGCAGTATTTT. Its protein product is CASNLVGTDTQYF.

This clonotype appeared a single time. The chain links TRBV20-1 to TRBJ2-1, with TRBD1 matching 10 bases. The better agreement between TRBJ2-7 and the DNA end casts doubt on the J call. The germline V gene encodes CDR1 DFQATT and CDR2 SNEGSKA (reference sequence). The CDR3 runs 15 residues. This chain's CDR3 is CSARRGQGSYNEQYF. CDR3 sequence (DNA): TGCAGTGCTAGAAGGGGACAGGGGTCCTACAATGAGCAGTACTTC.

The table lists this clonotype with a count of one. The chain has TRBV29-1 and TRBJ1-1, with D perhaps TRBD1 (5 bases). The CDR3 runs 11 residues. In germline, CDR1 is SQVTM, CDR2 ANQGSEA. Between the trimmed V and J ends, which lost 6 bases and 6 bases, there was a span of 11 bases. The CDR3 spells CSVPREAEAFF. The CDR3 DNA follows: TGCAGCGTGCCCAGGGAAGCTGAAGCTTTCTTT.

The rearrangement uses TRBV27 and TRBJ2-4, with 10 positions matching TRBD1. The DNA end is more similar to TRBJ2-7, so the J call may be wrong. CDR1 and CDR2 (germline): MNHEY, SMNVEV (reference sequence). This CDR3 is 12 amino acids long. In nucleotides, the CDR3 is TGTGCCAGCAACGGACAGGGGGACGAGCAGTACTTC. It codes for CASNGQGDEQYF.

The genes are TRBV5-6 and TRBJ2-5, with 9 positions matching TRBD1. CDR3 size: 15 residues. From germline, CDR1 is SGHDT and CDR2 YYEEEE. The V gene end was trimmed by 2 bases and the J gene end by 4 bases; junction bases not matched to a gene: 6. CDR3 DNA: TGTGCCAGCAGCTTACAGGGGGCAGGCGGAGAGACCCAGTACTTC. Residues: CASSLQGAGGETQYF.

The V and J genes are TRBV12-5 and TRBJ1-2; tentative D call: TRBD1 (5 bases). Germline CDR1 is LGHNT and CDR2 is FRNRAP. The CDR3 sequence is 17 residues long. V was trimmed by 1 base and J by 3 bases, leaving 18 bases between them. The CDR3 reads CASGLGTGTGIYYGYTF. The CDR3 region has the DNA TGTGCTAGTGGTTTGGGAACCGGGACCGGCATTTACTATGGCTACACCTTC.

The chain has TRBV15 and TRBJ2-4; perhaps TRBD1 as D (6 bases). V lost 8 bases to trimming and J lost 7 bases, with 18 bases between them. The CDR3 runs 14 residues. Germline V CDR1 and CDR2: LNHNV, YYDKDF (reference sequence). In DNA, the CDR3 is TGTGCCACCTCCGGGACACGGGATCGGAACATTCAGTACTTC. Translated, it gives CATSGTRDRNIQYF.

The V gene is TRBV10-3, the J gene TRBJ2-7; possibly TRBD1 for D (7 bases). The V end was cut by 6 bases, the J end by 0 bases, with 12 bases between. The CDR3 is 14 residues long. CDR1 is ENHRY, CDR2 SYGVKD, per germline. The CDR3 loop reads CAIRAGQSSYEQYF. Here the CDR3 DNA reads TGTGCCATCAGGGCGGGACAGAGCTCCTACGAGCAGTACTTC.

The CDR3 DNA sequence: TGTGCCAGCAGCCCGCGCTTTAGAGAGACCCAGTTCTTC. Translation: CASSPRFRETQFF. This sequence joins TRBV7-3 and TRBJ2-1; D gene unclear. CDR1 is SGHTA, CDR2 FQGTGA, per germline. Trimming left V 5 bases short and J 13 bases short, with 18 bases between. The CDR3 length is 13 residues.

The chain couples TRBV20-1 to TRBJ2-1; tentative D call: TRBD1 (6 bases). The J call may not be correct, given that the DNA end is closer to TRBJ2-7. The CDR3 is 12 residues long. In germline, CDR1 is DFQATT, CDR2 SNEGSKA (reference sequence). CDR3 bases: TGCAGTGCTCCCCCACAGGGACATGAGCAGTACTTC. Its translation: CSAPPQGHEQYF.

In this sample, this clonotype turned up a few times. The V call is TRBV12-3 or TRBV12-4, the J call TRBJ1-2; D is undetermined. This CDR3 is 16 amino acids long. The V gene lost 2 bases and the J gene lost 4 bases, with 17 bases spanning the gap. The CDR3 region is CASSLNGMVPFYGYTF. In DNA, the CDR3 is TGTGCCAGCAGTTTAAACGGGATGGTCCCTTTCTATGGCTACACCTTC.

The genes are TRBV6-1 and TRBJ1-1, with D unresolved. Trimming pared 6 bases from V and 0 bases from J, leaving 14 bases between. CDR1 is MNHNS and CDR2 is SASEGT in the germline V gene. This CDR3 region has 15 residues. This CDR3 is CASRRKRKMNTEAFF. The CDR3 DNA reads TGTGCCAGCAGGCGTAAGAGGAAAATGAACACTGAAGCTTTCTTT.

V is TRBV28 and J is TRBJ2-3, with D uncertain. This CDR3 has 13 amino acids. Trimming took 8 bases from V and 2 from J, leaving 11 bases between them. In germline, CDR1 is MDHEN, CDR2 SYDVKM. Here the CDR3 DNA reads TGTGCCAGCGGAATCGGAGCCACAGATACGCAGTATTTT. Translation gives CASGIGATDTQYF.